Listed below are T cell receptor beta chains from one sample, sequenced in a study of beta chain features in type 1 diabetes. Measured with immunoSEQ multiplex PCR; TCRdb has only the in-frame clones, and not every one. The sample lists around 160,000 clones; approximately 10% were seen once. Sequenced input: central memory CD4+ T cells from blood. These receptors were taken from a woman in her 30s with type 1 diabetes. CDR3s include the opening cysteine and the closing phenylalanine or tryptophan. A D gene is named only where the DNA matches it firmly.

j_gene	v_gene	d_gene	CDR3aa
TRBJ2-7	TRBV11-1	TRBD1	CASSLAGQGVYEQYF
TRBJ1-1	TRBV19	-	CASSTDLGGTEAFF
TRBJ2-5	TRBV28	-	CASNARETQYF
TRBJ2-6	TRBV28	-	CASSLMGGTLPGANVLTF
TRBJ2-3	TRBV11-2	-	CASSSLAADTQYF
TRBJ1-2	TRBV27	TRBD1	CASSVTRGQGWGYTF
TRBJ1-2	TRBV11-2	TRBD1	CASSFGTGSYGYTF
TRBJ1-1	TRBV14	-	CASSQVTADRPAFF
TRBJ2-7	TRBV18	TRBD2	CASSLGLAGAEGEQYF
TRBJ2-5	TRBV30	TRBD2	CAWSVLAETQYF
TRBJ1-5	TRBV9	TRBD1	CASSVDRGQPQHF
TRBJ2-7	TRBV15	-	CATSRDTAYAREQYF
TRBJ2-5	TRBV11-3	-	CASSLGEETQYF
TRBJ2-5	TRBV7-3	TRBD1	CASSSGQGEETQYF
TRBJ2-2	TRBV4-2	TRBD2	CASSPEPQTSGRSGELFF
TRBJ2-1	TRBV19	TRBD1	CASSIGQGEQFF
TRBJ2-1	TRBV28	TRBD2	CASSLGLAGRGEQFF
TRBJ1-2	TRBV15	TRBD1	CATSTTNRGPGYGYTF
TRBJ2-2	TRBV28	-	CASSPVWWRGHGTGELFF
TRBJ2-5	TRBV30	TRBD2	CAWTPGTTSQETQYF
TRBJ1-1	TRBV6-5	-	CASSYSSNTEAFF
TRBJ2-7	TRBV15	-	CATSAASPRDEQYF
TRBJ2-5	TRBV28	TRBD1	CASSRDRGRETQYF
TRBJ1-1	TRBV4-1	-	CASSQDWIEGDLNTEAFF
TRBJ2-7	TRBV29-1	TRBD2	CSVGGRGYEQYF
TRBJ2-3	TRBV29-1	-	CSVEDTRVDTQYF
TRBJ1-4	TRBV6-5	TRBD1	CASKIGTGYEKLFF
TRBJ1-2	TRBV19	-	CASSTFNSGNYGYTF
TRBJ1-1	TRBV6-1	TRBD1	CASSAGTGYGFTEAFF
TRBJ1-4	TRBV19	-	CATGGAGEKLFF
TRBJ2-5	TRBV6-1	-	CASTQQFSETQYF
TRBJ1-2	TRBV2	-	CASSDQGTDYGYTF
TRBJ2-7	TRBV5-1	TRBD2	CASSLDGTSGIYEQYF
TRBJ2-1	TRBV9	TRBD2	CASSVSTREGLAGEGEQFF
TRBJ2-1	TRBV27	-	CASSSRHLDNEQFF
TRBJ1-1	TRBV5-1	TRBD1	CASSPRQGVSGEAFF
TRBJ2-3	TRBV29-1	-	CSLSIGQPDTQYF
TRBJ2-7	TRBV20-1	-	CSAPSYGEQYF
TRBJ2-2	TRBV5-1	TRBD2	CASSLDPGTTYTGELFF
TRBJ1-2	TRBV5-4	-	CASSQSSGGSYGYTF
TRBJ1-1	TRBV30	-	CAWGRGTLNTEAFF